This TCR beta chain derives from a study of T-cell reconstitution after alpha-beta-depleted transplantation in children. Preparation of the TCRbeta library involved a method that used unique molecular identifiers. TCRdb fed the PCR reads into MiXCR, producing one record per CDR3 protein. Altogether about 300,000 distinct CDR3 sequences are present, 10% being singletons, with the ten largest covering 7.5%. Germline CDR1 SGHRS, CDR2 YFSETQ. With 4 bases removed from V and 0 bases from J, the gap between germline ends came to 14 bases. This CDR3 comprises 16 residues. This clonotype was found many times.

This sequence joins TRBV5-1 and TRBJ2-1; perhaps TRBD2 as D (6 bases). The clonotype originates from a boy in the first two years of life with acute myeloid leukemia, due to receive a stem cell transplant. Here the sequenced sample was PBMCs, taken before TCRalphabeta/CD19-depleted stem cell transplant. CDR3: CASSPGGTRSYNEQFF. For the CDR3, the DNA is TGCGCCAGCAGCCCGGGCGGGACCCGCTCCTACAATGAGCAGTTCTTC.